The TCR beta chain under discussion was sequenced for a study of T cells after yellow fever vaccination. On the study more broadly: The fractions with low cell numbers were processed using SMART-Seq v4 Ultra Low Input.

This clonotype was counted between two and nine times. Antigen unknown. 5'RACE template switching added a universal primer site and UMIs to TCR cDNA. A single record per CDR3 protein comes from TCRdb applying MiXCR to the 5' RACE reads. Of under 100,000 distinct CDR3 sequences in the sample, about 6% were seen once. The study's findings and limits: Contaminating bulk clonotypes could be abundant in FACS-sorted repertoires. Most clones from primary vaccination were detected again post-booster (approximately 97% CD4, around 90% CD8).

The V segment lost 7 bases and the J segment 2 bases; nucleotides outside the gene matches: 2. CDR3 length equals 14 residues. The chain recombines TRBV12-3 or TRBV12-4 with TRBJ2-1, with TRBD2 identical over 10 bases. Source: CD8+ T cells sorted from PBMCs, taken 10 days after the yellow fever booster vaccination. The origin of this receptor is a man aged 18 to 30 who received the YFV17D yellow fever vaccine. The CDR3 DNA sequence: TGTGCCAGCATCCTAGCGGGGGCCTACAATGAGCAGTTCTTC. Translating it yields CASILAGAYNEQFF.